What follows are 8 T cell receptor beta chains derived from one specimen sequenced in a study of T cell responses to AZD1222 COVID-19 vaccine. Data came from immunoSEQ multiplex PCR; TCRdb stores just in-frame clones and leaves some out. The data hold about 150,000 clones, with under 95% observed a single time. The sample in question was peripheral blood, obtained on day 0 of AZD1222 vaccination. The receptor set was obtained from an adult in good health.

This clone showed up just once. The chain recombines TRBV5-1 with TRBJ1-2; TRBD1 agrees at 7 bases. This CDR3 is 15 amino acids long. The J segment lost 0 bases and the V segment lost 4 bases, leaving 6 bases of the junction unmatched. The germline V gene encodes CDR1 SGHRS and CDR2 YFSETQ. CDR3 nucleotides: TGCGCCAGCAGCGGGACAGTTCCATCTAACTATGGCTACACCTTC. This gives the protein CASSGTVPSNYGYTF.

The chain is built from TRBV29-1 and TRBJ2-7; the D gene could be TRBD1 or TRBD2 (5 bases each). Trimming stripped 3 bases from V and 0 bases from J, with 9 bases between. Germline CDR1 reads SQVTM; CDR2 reads ANQGSEA. The CDR3 sequence is 13 residues long. CDR3: CSVDGGSSYEQYF. The CDR3 DNA is TGCAGCGTTGATGGGGGAAGCTCCTACGAGCAGTACTTC.

The V call is TRBV3-1 (or the pseudogene TRBV3-2), the J call TRBJ2-3; 10 positions agree with TRBD2. V gave up 4 bases and J gave up 1 base; unmatched junction bases: 8. The germline V gene encodes CDR1 LGHDT and CDR2 YNNKEL (reference sequence). This CDR3 has 17 amino acids. DNA of the CDR3: TGTGCCAGCAGCCGAAACGCCGGACTAGCGGGCACAGATACGCAGTATTTT. This translates into CASSRNAGLAGTDTQYF.

The DNA of the CDR3 is TGTGCCAGCAGTTATAATTCGGGAACGGGGGCTTACGAGCAGTACTTC. Protein: CASSYNSGTGAYEQYF. This chain links TRBV6-5 with TRBJ2-7; D may correspond to TRBD1 or TRBD2 (6 bases each). Trimming removed 3 bases at V and 4 bases at J, with 19 bases between. Germline assignment: CDR1 MNHEY and CDR2 SVGAGI. This CDR3 contains 16 residues.

This clone appeared once. The V gene is TRBV12-3 or TRBV12-4, the J gene TRBJ2-3; tentative D call: TRBD1 (5 bases). The CDR3 is 12 residues long. V lost 2 bases, J lost 5 bases, and 5 bases lay in between. The CDR3 bases are TGTGCCAGCAGTTTAAGGGGAGATACGCAGTATTTT. Protein: CASSLRGDTQYF.

The chain links TRBV19 to TRBJ2-3, with TRBD2 identical over 8 bases. Germline V lookup: CDR1 LNHDA, CDR2 SQIVND (reference sequence). Unmatched junction bases numbered 8, after V lost 3 bases and J lost 3 bases. The CDR3 loop spans 16 amino acids. CDR3 nucleotides: TGTGCCAGTAGTATCGGGGGGGGACGAGGGACAGATACGCAGTATTTT. The encoded protein is CASSIGGGRGTDTQYF.

The CDR3: CATTFAVRDTEAFF. CDR3 bases: TGTGCCACCACGTTTGCGGTGAGGGACACTGAAGCTTTCTTT. The genes are TRBV28 and TRBJ1-1; D call uncertain. This CDR3 contains 14 residues. Trimming left V 10 bases short and J 3 bases short, with 18 bases between. In germline, CDR1 is MDHEN, CDR2 SYDVKM.

This chain connects TRBV4-1 to TRBJ1-5; D call uncertain. V gave up 4 bases and J gave up 0 bases, with 4 bases separating them. There are 13 residues in the CDR3. The germline CDR1 and CDR2 sequences are MGHRA and YSYEKL. CDR3 loop: CASSRYSNQPQHF. In DNA form, the CDR3 reads TGCGCCAGCAGCCGATATAGCAATCAGCCCCAGCATTTT.